The entry below describes one TCR beta chain. Its antigen is unidentified. Germline CDR1 is KGHDR and CDR2 is SFDVKD. With 1 base removed from V and 3 bases from J, the gap between germline ends came to 12 bases. This CDR3 contains 15 residues. Sequencing of the DNA from cultured CD4+ T cells was carried out with the Oncomine TCR Beta short-read assay. TCRdb re-called the PCR reads with MiXCR, one entry per CDR3 protein. The sample has around 14,000 distinct CDR3 sequences, about 53% seen once. The sample belongs to a study of vaccination and CD4 T cells after COVID-19. Study background: Participants were vaccinated with two doses, given as either BNT162b2 or mRNA-1273 vaccine. Sampling after COVID took place at a median of around 110 days (range 35 to 161) following diagnosis.

Treatment here: approximately nine-day PBMC culture with coronavirus spike peptide pools or control peptides (ViraFEST assay). Peptide pool stimulation in ViraFEST expanded antigen-specific T cells, whose TCRs were then sequenced. The chain has TRBV24-1 and TRBJ2-7; D unclear. This TCR was sampled from a human donor who had recovered from COVID-19. The sample comprised CD4+ T cells from blood, cultured in vitro. The CDR3 is CATSDFDARNYEQYF. The DNA for the CDR3 is TGTGCCACCAGTGATTTTGACGCCAGGAACTACGAGCAGTACTTC.